Shown below are 6 T cell receptor beta chains from a single sample sequenced in a study of T cell responses to AZD1222 COVID-19 vaccine. The data were produced by immunoSEQ multiplex PCR, yet TCRdb's version contains in-frame clones alone and is incomplete. The sample shows fewer than 150,000 clones, about nine tenths of them seen only once. Specimen: peripheral blood, collected on day 0 of AZD1222 vaccination. Source of these receptors: an adult in good health.

The V and J genes are TRBV6-5 and TRBJ2-7, with TRBD2 identical over 7 bases. The CDR3 is 13 residues long. Trimming removed 10 bases from V and 6 bases from J; junction bases left unmatched: 12. Germline V CDR1 and CDR2: MNHEY, SVGAGI. CDR3 sequence (DNA): TGTGCCACCAAGCGGGGCAGGGAAGGCGAGCAGTACTTC. Translating it yields CATKRGREGEQYF.

J is TRBJ2-7 and V is TRBV15; 10 bases match TRBD1. The germline gives CDR1 LNHNV, CDR2 YYDKDF (reference sequence). V lost 6 bases to trimming and J lost 3 bases; unmatched junction nucleotides: 5. This CDR3 is 14 amino acids long. This chain's CDR3 is CATSRDRGLYEQYF. CDR3 DNA: TGTGCCACCAGTCGGGACAGGGGCCTCTACGAGCAGTACTTC.

The rearrangement joins TRBV11-2 to TRBJ1-1; TRBD1 might be the D (6 bases). Germline lookup yields CDR1 SGHAT and CDR2 FQNNGV. The CDR3 covers 13 residues. The V and J ends lost 6 bases and 5 bases respectively, with 13 bases between them. In DNA, the CDR3 is TGTGCCAGCAGGGGGGGCGAGGGGACTGAAGCTTTCTTT. This gives the protein CASRGGEGTEAFF.

The V and J genes are TRBV2 and TRBJ1-2, with D perhaps TRBD1 (6 bases). CDR1 SNHLY and CDR2 FYNNEI come from the germline V gene. The CDR3 sequence is 13 residues long. The germline V and J ends were trimmed by 2 bases and 4 bases, with 8 bases remaining between them. This CDR3 reads CASSERGGYGYTF. CDR3 DNA: TGTGCCAGCAGTGAAAGGGGGGGCTATGGCTACACCTTC.

This clone occurred a few times. V usage is TRBV6-5 and J usage is TRBJ2-1; tentatively, D is TRBD1 or TRBD2 (6 bases each). The CDR3 sequence is 14 residues long. V lost 8 bases to trimming and J lost 0 bases, with 11 bases between them. The germline V gene has CDR1 MNHEY and CDR2 SVGAGI. The CDR3 here is CASEGGSSYNEQFF. CDR3 DNA sequence: TGTGCCAGCGAAGGGGGGAGCTCCTACAATGAGCAGTTCTTC.

CDR3 in DNA: TGTGCCATCAGTGATGGGACTAGAACGGGTAGGAGGGAGCAGTACTTC. It yields the protein CAISDGTRTGRREQYF. The V call is TRBV10-3, the J call TRBJ2-7; 8 positions agree with TRBD2. The germline V gene encodes CDR1 ENHRY and CDR2 SYGVKD. The V gene end was trimmed by 3 bases and the J gene end by 7 bases; junction bases not matched to a gene: 14. The CDR3 contains 16 residues.